This is a list of T cell receptor beta chains from one sample in a study of T cell responses to AZD1222 COVID-19 vaccine. Sequenced by immunoSEQ multiplex PCR; TCRdb stores in-frame clones only, minus some. The table has approximately 140,000 clones, roughly 92% seen once. The sample here was peripheral blood, taken 28 days after the second AZD1222 dose. The receptor source for this set is an adult who received the AZD1222 COVID-19 vaccine. The CDR3 runs from the conserved cysteine through the conserved F or W. Each record gives: V gene, clone size, D gene, J gene, CDR3 protein, CDR3 DNA. D genes are given only for firm matches. Clone size is stated in some rows and not others, as once, few, many or a class when expanded.

>TRBV6-2/TRBV6-3|.|.|TRBJ2-1
CASSQGNEQFF
TGTGCCAGCAGTCAGGGCAATGAGCAGTTCTTC
>TRBV19|.|.|TRBJ2-7
CASSIQHRGAGYEQYF
TGTGCCAGTAGTATTCAACACAGAGGGGCGGGCTACGAGCAGTACTTC
>TRBV18|.|TRBD1|TRBJ2-7
CASSPAQGAYEQYF
TGTGCCAGCTCACCGGCACAGGGGGCATACGAGCAGTACTTC
>TRBV28|.|.|TRBJ2-1
CASSLSVTNEQFF
TGTGCCAGCAGTTTGTCGGTTACGAATGAGCAGTTCTTC
>TRBV15|.|TRBD2|TRBJ2-7
CATSLMGGEEEQYF
TGTGCCACCAGCCTCATGGGGGGGGAAGAAGAGCAGTACTTC
>TRBV4-3|.|TRBD1|TRBJ1-1
CASSQGGTVHEAFF
TGCGCCAGCAGCCAAGGCGGGACAGTTCATGAAGCTTTCTTT
>TRBV7-3|.|TRBD1|TRBJ2-5
CASSLTGGGQTQYF
TGTGCCAGCAGCTTAACAGGGGGCGGACAGACCCAGTACTTC
>TRBV18|.|TRBD1|TRBJ1-1
CASSPPGVDRGNTEAFF
TGTGCCAGCTCACCACCGGGGGTCGACAGGGGGAACACTGAAGCTTTCTTT
>TRBV18|.|TRBD1|TRBJ1-3
CASSPYRGSSSGNTIYF
TGTGCCAGCTCACCTTACAGGGGAAGTTCCTCTGGAAACACCATATATTTT
>TRBV25-1|.|.|TRBJ1-2
CASSLGGAGYTF
TGTGCCAGCAGTTTGGGGGGCGCTGGCTACACCTTC
>TRBV30|.|.|TRBJ1-1
CANIQGVGAEAFF
TGTGCCAATATACAGGGAGTCGGGGCTGAAGCTTTCTTT
>TRBV21-1|.|.|TRBJ2-2
CASSKDDRANTGELFF
TGTGCCAGCAGCAAAGACGACAGAGCGAACACCGGGGAGCTGTTTTTT
>TRBV14|.|.|TRBJ2-5
CASSQERSSETQYF
TGTGCCAGCAGCCAAGAGCGATCTTCAGAGACCCAGTACTTC
>TRBV12-3/TRBV12-4|.|TRBD2|TRBJ2-3
CASSGLASSTQYF
TGTGCCAGCAGCGGACTAGCAAGTAGTACGCAGTATTTT
>TRBV27|.|.|TRBJ1-2
CASSLSGGFYGYTF
TGTGCCAGCAGTTTATCAGGAGGTTTCTATGGCTACACCTTC
>TRBV5-5|.|.|TRBJ1-4
CASSGYMNEKLFF
TGTGCCAGCAGCGGGTACATGAATGAAAAACTGTTTTTT
>TRBV19|.|.|TRBJ1-5
CASSRGVLEQPQHF
TGTGCCAGTAGTAGAGGGGTACTGGAGCAGCCCCAGCATTTT
>TRBV9|once|TRBD2|TRBJ2-5
CASSLMGLAEETQYF
TGTGCCAGCAGCCTCATGGGACTAGCGGAAGAGACCCAGTACTTC
>TRBV15|.|TRBD1|TRBJ1-4
CATSRDRGTEKLFF
TGTGCCACCAGTAGGGACAGGGGGACTGAAAAACTGTTTTTT
>TRBV19|.|TRBD2|TRBJ2-4
CASSIRRDYKNIQYF
TGTGCCAGTAGTATTCGTAGGGACTACAAAAACATTCAGTACTTC
>TRBV7-8|.|TRBD1|TRBJ2-1
CASSSQTTGADEQFF
TGTGCCAGCAGCTCACAAACGACAGGGGCGGATGAGCAGTTCTTC
>TRBV30|.|.|TRBJ1-2
CAWSPAVGYTF
TGTGCCTGGAGTCCGGCAGTTGGCTACACCTTC
>TRBV11-1|.|.|TRBJ2-7
CASSKSLYEQYF
TGTGCCAGCAGCAAATCCCTCTACGAGCAGTACTTC
>TRBV4-3|.|.|TRBJ2-5
CASSPSQGRGETQYF
TGCGCCAGCAGCCCGAGTCAGGGGCGCGGGGAGACCCAGTACTTC
>TRBV4-3|.|TRBD1|TRBJ1-2
CASSQDVGQGYANYGYTF
TGCGCCAGCAGCCAAGATGTGGGACAGGGGTATGCTAACTATGGCTACACCTTC
>TRBV19|.|.|TRBJ1-1
CASSISQINTEAFF
TGTGCCAGTAGTATATCCCAGATAAACACTGAAGCTTTCTTT
>TRBV19|.|TRBD2|TRBJ2-2
CATSSGPGGSGELFF
TGTGCCACTTCATCGGGACCCGGGGGGTCCGGGGAGCTGTTTTTT
>TRBV4-2|few|TRBD1|TRBJ1-1
CASSHKAGQGMNTEAFF
TGTGCCAGCAGCCATAAAGCCGGACAGGGGATGAACACTGAAGCTTTCTTT
>TRBV20-1|.|TRBD2|TRBJ2-2
CSASSSGGPTGELFF
TGCAGTGCTAGTTCTTCGGGGGGGCCAACCGGGGAGCTGTTTTTT
>TRBV4-3|.|TRBD1|TRBJ1-1
CASSQDRTGETEAFF
TGCGCCAGCAGCCAAGATCGGACAGGGGAAACTGAAGCTTTCTTT
>TRBV12-3/TRBV12-4|.|.|TRBJ2-7
CASSLVGALSF
TGTGCCAGCAGTTTAGTGGGGGCTCTTTCCTTC